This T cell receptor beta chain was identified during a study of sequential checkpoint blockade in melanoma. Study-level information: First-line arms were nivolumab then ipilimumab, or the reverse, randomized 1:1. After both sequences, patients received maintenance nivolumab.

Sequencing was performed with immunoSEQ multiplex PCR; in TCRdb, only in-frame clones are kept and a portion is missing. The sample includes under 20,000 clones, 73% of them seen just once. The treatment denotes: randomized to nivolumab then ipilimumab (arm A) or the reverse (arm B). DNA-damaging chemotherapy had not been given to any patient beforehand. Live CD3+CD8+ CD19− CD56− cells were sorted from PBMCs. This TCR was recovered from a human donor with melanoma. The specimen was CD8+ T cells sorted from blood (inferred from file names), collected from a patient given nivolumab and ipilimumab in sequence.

The CDR3 is CASSLGLAGGRDEQFF. CDR3 nucleotide sequence: TGTGCCAGCAGCTTAGGACTAGCGGGGGGGCGTGATGAGCAGTTCTTC. The J gene is TRBJ2-1, the V gene TRBV7-3; 15 bases are a match to TRBD2. V lost 2 bases, J lost 8 bases, and 4 bases stayed unmatched. In germline, CDR1 is SGHTA, CDR2 FQGTGA. The CDR3 covers 16 residues.